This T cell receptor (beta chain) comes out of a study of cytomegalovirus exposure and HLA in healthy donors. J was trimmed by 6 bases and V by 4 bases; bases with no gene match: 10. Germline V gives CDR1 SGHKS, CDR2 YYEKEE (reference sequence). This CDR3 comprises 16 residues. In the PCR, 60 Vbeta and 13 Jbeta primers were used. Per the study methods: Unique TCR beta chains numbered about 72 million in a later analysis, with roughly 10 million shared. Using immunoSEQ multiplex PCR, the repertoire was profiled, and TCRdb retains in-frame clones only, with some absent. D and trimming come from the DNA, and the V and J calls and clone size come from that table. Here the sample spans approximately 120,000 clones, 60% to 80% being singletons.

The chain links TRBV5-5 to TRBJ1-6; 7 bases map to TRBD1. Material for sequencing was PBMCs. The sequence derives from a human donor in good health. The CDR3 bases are TGTGCCAGCAGCCCCCAAGGGGGCAGGCCTAATTCACCCCTCCACTTT. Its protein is CASSPQGGRPNSPLHF.